This T cell receptor beta chain was documented in a study of cytomegalovirus exposure and HLA in healthy donors listed by TCRdb under 2017. As for the study more broadly: A later analysis indicated that the roughly 130 validation repertoires were generated on the platform also employed for the roughly 730 repertoires of the first cohort. The study was designed to test whether signatures of past pathogen exposure could be identified by cataloging public T cell receptors. A separate validation cohort of 100 to 150 different subjects was used in addition to the roughly 670-subject first cohort. The study combined high-throughput TCR immunosequencing, statistical association of individual TCRs with disease status, and machine learning to predict cytomegalovirus infection status.

The paper as a whole reports these results and caveats: In the study, around 150 TCR beta chains were listed as associated with cytomegalovirus. A later analysis found that TCRs clustered in the first cohort also tended to co-occur in the 95 to 150 validation repertoires, with more than 90% of cluster scores above 0. A later analysis had no HLA typing for the validation cohort, so co-occurrence there was scored across all 110 or so repertoires. In both the original and validation cohorts, the classifier was reported to diagnose cytomegalovirus status with high specificity and sensitivity. In vitro tests confirmed that a few of the cytomegalovirus-associated TCR beta chains recognize cytomegalovirus antigens. While some public TCRs were present in many individuals, most TCR sequences turned up only very rarely across donors. The authors suggested that the approach could potentially be generalized to other disease states and immunological phenotypes.

The germline ends are 13 bases apart after V is trimmed by 8 bases and J by 2 bases. Per the germline V gene, MNHNS is the CDR1 and SASEGT is the CDR2. The CDR3 runs 13 residues from the cysteine to the phenylalanine. The kept DNA is CDR3 alone, 39 bases in frame from the first base. Library method: the immunoSEQ multiplex PCR assay. The authors' analysis ran thus. To diagnose cytomegalovirus status from the catalog of TCR beta chain sequences, a statistical classification framework was built. TCRdb's version of the immuneACCESS table is confined to in-frame rearrangements and falls short of the full clone set. An unresolved V gene accounts for under half of the shortfall where checked; the remainder is of unknown origin. V and J calls and clone size follow that table, whereas D and trimming were derived from the DNA. Within this sample are roughly 200,000 clones, with 80% to 85% of them counted one time only. The ten largest clones represent 2.5% to 3% of the sample.

A note on this clone: It has no known antigen specificity. No base quality information exists; no much larger clone differs at one position.

The donors were included in the validation cohort of approximately 130 subjects, a group kept apart from the approximately 700-subject first cohort. The TCR was taken from a woman younger than 30 in good health and CMV-seropositive. The material sequenced was PBMCs. Here the chain combines TRBV6-1 and TRBJ2-7; 5 matching bases give a weak D call of TRBD1. The CDR3 amino acid sequence is: CASRRQPTYEQYF. In nucleotides, the sequence is TGTGCCAGCCGCAGACAGCCCACCTACGAGCAGTACTTC.